This is a list of T cell receptor beta chains from one sample in a study of cytomegalovirus exposure and HLA in healthy donors. Assay: immunoSEQ multiplex PCR; the TCRdb copy retains only in-frame clones and omits some. The sample lists approximately 150,000 clones, about 85% occurring once. The sequenced sample consisted of PBMCs. The source of these receptors is a man aged 50 to 60 in good health and CMV-seropositive. The CDR3 runs from the conserved cysteine through the conserved F or W.

v_gene	j_gene	CDR3aa
TRBV5-8	TRBJ1-2	CASSPAGSTSVGYTF
TRBV6-5	TRBJ1-2	CASARGRGYTF
TRBV6-5	TRBJ2-4	CASRGDRLAKNIQYF
TRBV6-1	TRBJ2-1	CATQGGASGNNEQFF
TRBV27	TRBJ2-5	CASSPPIQETQYF
TRBV18	TRBJ2-1	CASSPLAGGNNEQFF
TRBV7-2	TRBJ2-5	CASSLSASGGQETQYF
TRBV6-5	TRBJ2-4	CASRPRTGLVLLQYF
TRBV5-1	TRBJ2-7	CASSLAYSSYYEQYF
TRBV28	TRBJ2-1	CASSYTGTGVYNEQFF
TRBV13	TRBJ2-7	CASSLRGRDYEQYF
TRBV18	TRBJ2-4	CASSPGVGRGIQYF
TRBV5-1	TRBJ2-7	CASSLGQVAYEQYF
TRBV11-2	TRBJ2-1	CASSLVTRRVTYNEQFF
TRBV7-9	TRBJ1-1	CASSYNQENTEAFF
TRBV11-2	TRBJ2-3	CASSPFAGASTDTQYF
TRBV5-6	TRBJ1-3	CASSLLDSRSGNTIYF
TRBV6-1	TRBJ1-2	CASSEREKSNYGYTF
TRBV7-8	TRBJ2-2	CASSHGQVKANTGELFF
TRBV2	TRBJ2-1	CASRRDNEQFF
TRBV18	TRBJ1-3	CASSPSGTGYGNTIYF
TRBV5-1	TRBJ2-7	CASSLAGGEQYF
TRBV5-1	TRBJ2-7	CASAPRDRGPTYEQYF
TRBV5-1	TRBJ2-7	CASSLGRQGSGSTYEQYF
TRBV12-2	TRBJ1-5	CASRSIEDRKGNQPQHF
TRBV29-1	TRBJ1-1	CSVENSLNTEAFF
TRBV7-6	TRBJ2-2	CASSPSFRTGGRAGGELFF
TRBV6-5	TRBJ2-4	CASRKGRSAKNIQYF
TRBV6-5	TRBJ1-2	CASTGGKFYGYTF
TRBV6-5	TRBJ1-2	CASIPDRGLNYGYTF
TRBV6-6	TRBJ2-7	CASMVGQGDEQYF
TRBV6-6	TRBJ1-2	CASSLRGRQGNYGYTF
TRBV28	TRBJ2-7	CASSTTTSGGSYEQYF
TRBV9	TRBJ1-5	CASSYRGNQPQHF
TRBV10-1	TRBJ2-7	CASSESGGTSGYEQYF
TRBV6-5	TRBJ2-3	CASKARGVSTDTQYF
TRBV9	TRBJ2-1	CASSVGSGGNEQFF
TRBV18	TRBJ2-5	CASSPGQGLETQYF
TRBV19	TRBJ1-2	CASSFPGDRALYGYTF
TRBV7-2	TRBJ1-4	CASSPGQGREKLFF
TRBV7-8	TRBJ1-1	CASSLTGRPTEAFF
TRBV7-2	TRBJ1-4	CASSLGPTNEKLFF
TRBV7-8	TRBJ2-7	CASSLSGLAGGWNEQYF
TRBV30	TRBJ2-7	CAWSVTQGHYEQYF
TRBV2	TRBJ2-2	CATAGEYNTGELFF
TRBV14	TRBJ1-4	CASSRDRGKNEKLFF
TRBV5-6	TRBJ2-1	CASSLGRGLFYNEQFF
TRBV7-9	TRBJ2-3	CASSLRGGRTDTQYF
TRBV28	TRBJ1-1	CASTSGTVAMNTEAFF
TRBV7-2	TRBJ2-1	CASSRIAGREYNEQFF
TRBV27	TRBJ1-2	CASSFFAGAKYGYTF
TRBV11-1	TRBJ2-7	CASSLGTGSYEQYF
TRBV9	TRBJ2-2	CASSVEGKRAGELFF
TRBV2	TRBJ1-5	CASSEQGQPQHF
TRBV2	TRBJ2-1	CASRGDSNEQFF